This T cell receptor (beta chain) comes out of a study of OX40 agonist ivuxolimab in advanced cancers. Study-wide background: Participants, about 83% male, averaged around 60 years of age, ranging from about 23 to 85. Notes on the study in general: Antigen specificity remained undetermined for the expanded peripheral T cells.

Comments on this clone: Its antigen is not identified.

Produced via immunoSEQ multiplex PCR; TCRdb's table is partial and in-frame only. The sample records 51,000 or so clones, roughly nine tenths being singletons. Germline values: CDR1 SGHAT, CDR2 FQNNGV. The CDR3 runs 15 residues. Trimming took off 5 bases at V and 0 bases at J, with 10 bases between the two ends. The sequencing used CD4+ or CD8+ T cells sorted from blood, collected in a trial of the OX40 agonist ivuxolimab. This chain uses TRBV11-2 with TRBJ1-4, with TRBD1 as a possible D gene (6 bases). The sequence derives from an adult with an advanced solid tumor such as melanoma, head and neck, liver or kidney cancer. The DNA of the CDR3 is TGTGCCAGCAGCCTACACAGGGCAACTAATGAAAAACTGTTTTTT. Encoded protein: CASSLHRATNEKLFF. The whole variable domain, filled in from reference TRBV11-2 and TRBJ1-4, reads EAGVAQSPRYKIIEKRQSVAFWCNPISGHATLYWYQQILGQGPKLLIQFQNNGVVDDSQLPKDRFSAERLKGVDSTLKIQPAKLEDSAVYLCASSLHRATNEKLFFGSGTQLSVL.